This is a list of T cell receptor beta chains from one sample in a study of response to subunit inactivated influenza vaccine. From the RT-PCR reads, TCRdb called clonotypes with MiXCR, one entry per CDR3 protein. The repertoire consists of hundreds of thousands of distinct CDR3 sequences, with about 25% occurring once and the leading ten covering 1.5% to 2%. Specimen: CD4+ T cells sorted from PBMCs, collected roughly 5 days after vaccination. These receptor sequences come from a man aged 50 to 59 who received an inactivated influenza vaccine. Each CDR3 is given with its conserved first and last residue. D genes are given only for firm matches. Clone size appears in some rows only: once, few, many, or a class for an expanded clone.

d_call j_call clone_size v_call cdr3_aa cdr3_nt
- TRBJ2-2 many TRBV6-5 CASSPGTGELFF TGTGCCAGCAGCCCCGGAACCGGGGAGCTGTTTTTT
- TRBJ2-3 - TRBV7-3 CASSLSLGADTQYF TGTGCCAGCAGCTTATCACTTGGGGCAGATACGCAGTATTTT
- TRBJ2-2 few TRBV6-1 CASSRPLDRRGTGELFF TGTGCCAGCAGTCGCCCCCTGGACAGAAGAGGGACCGGGGAGCTGTTTTTT
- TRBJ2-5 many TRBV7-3 CASSLFGGETQYF TGTGCCAGCAGCTTATTTGGGGGAGAGACCCAGTACTTC
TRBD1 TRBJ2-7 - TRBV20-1 CSARGQGSYEQYF TGCAGTGCTAGGGGACAGGGATCCTACGAGCAGTACTTC
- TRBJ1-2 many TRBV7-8 CASSGPNYGYTF TGTGCCAGCAGCGGACCTAACTATGGCTACACCTTC
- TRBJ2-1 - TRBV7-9 CASSSGWVSYNEQFF TGTGCCAGCAGCTCGGGGTGGGTCTCCTACAATGAGCAGTTCTTC
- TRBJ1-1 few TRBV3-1 CASRNSGTEAFF TGTGCCAGCAGGAACTCGGGGACTGAAGCTTTCTTT
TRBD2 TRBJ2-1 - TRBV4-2 CASSQDALAGLGRNEQFF TGTGCCAGCAGCCAAGATGCCCTAGCGGGGCTCGGGAGGAATGAGCAGTTCTTC
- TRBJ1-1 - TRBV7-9 CASSSPGVRAEAFF TGTGCCAGCAGCTCCCCGGGGGTAAGGGCTGAAGCTTTCTTT
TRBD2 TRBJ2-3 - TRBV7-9 CASSPATGRTDTQYF TGTGCCAGCAGTCCTGCTACCGGGAGGACAGATACGCAGTATTTT
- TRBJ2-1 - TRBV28 CASGRDEDF TGTGCCAGCGGCCGGGACGAAGACTTC
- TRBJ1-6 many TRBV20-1 CSASVTTGQNNSPLHF TGCAGTGCTAGCGTTACTACGGGACAAAATAATTCACCCCTCCACTTT
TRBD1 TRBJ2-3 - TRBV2 CASRRDSSPDTQYF TGTGCCAGCAGGAGGGACAGCTCACCGGATACGCAGTATTTT
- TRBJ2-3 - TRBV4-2 CASSQETDTQYF TGTGCCAGCAGCCAAGAGACAGATACGCAGTATTTT
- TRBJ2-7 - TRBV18 CASSPAQGTYEQYF TGTGCCAGCTCACCAGCACAGGGAACCTACGAGCAGTACTTC
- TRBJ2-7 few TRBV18 CASSPRSGPSDEQYF TGTGCCAGCTCACCGCGATCGGGGCCGTCCGACGAGCAGTACTTC
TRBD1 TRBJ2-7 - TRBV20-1 CSAREQGYEQYF TGCAGTGCTAGAGAACAGGGGTACGAGCAGTACTTC
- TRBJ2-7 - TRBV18 CASSPRMTYEQYF TGTGCCAGCTCACCTCGGATGACCTACGAGCAGTACTTC
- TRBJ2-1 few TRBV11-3 CASSGGIDGKNNEQFF TGTGCCAGCAGTGGGGGGATTGACGGTAAAAACAATGAGCAGTTCTTC
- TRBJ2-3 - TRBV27 CASSLGWGSTDTQYF TGTGCCAGCAGTTTAGGGTGGGGAAGCACAGATACGCAGTATTTT
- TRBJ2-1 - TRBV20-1 CSARSGGASSYNEQFF TGCAGTGCTAGATCGGGCGGGGCGAGCTCCTACAATGAGCAGTTCTTC
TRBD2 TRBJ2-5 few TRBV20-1 CSATLAGEIQETQYF TGCAGTGCGACACTAGCGGGGGAGATCCAAGAGACCCAGTACTTC
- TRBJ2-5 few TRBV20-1 CSAQTGQETQYF TGCAGTGCTCAGACAGGTCAAGAGACCCAGTACTTC
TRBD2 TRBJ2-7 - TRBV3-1 CASTQELAGPYEQYF TGTGCCAGCACCCAGGAACTAGCGGGACCCTACGAGCAGTACTTC
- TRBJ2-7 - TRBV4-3 CASSQEGMPEQYF TGCGCCAGCAGCCAAGAGGGTATGCCCGAGCAGTACTTC
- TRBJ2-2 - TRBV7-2 CASSRGANTGELFF TGTGCCAGCAGCCGGGGTGCAAACACCGGGGAGCTGTTTTTT
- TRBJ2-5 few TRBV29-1 CSVLGNHGETQYF TGCAGCGTTTTAGGTAACCATGGGGAGACCCAGTACTTC
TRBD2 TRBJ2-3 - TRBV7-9 CASSFAASGVITYTQYF TGTGCCAGCAGCTTCGCGGCGAGCGGGGTTATCACATATACGCAGTATTTT
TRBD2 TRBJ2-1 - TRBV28 CASTRGGEQFF TGTGCCAGCACCCGGGGGGGTGAGCAGTTCTTC
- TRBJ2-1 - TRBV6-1 CASSITTSSYNEQFF TGTGCCAGCAGTATTACAACGAGCTCCTACAATGAGCAGTTCTTC
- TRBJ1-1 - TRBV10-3 CAISWAEIGTEAFF TGTGCCATCTCTTGGGCAGAGATAGGGACTGAAGCTTTCTTT
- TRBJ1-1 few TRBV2 CASSGLPETEAFF TGTGCCAGCAGTGGACTCCCGGAGACTGAAGCTTTCTTT
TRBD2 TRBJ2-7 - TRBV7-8 CASSLDSGTYEQYF TGTGCCAGCAGCTTAGATAGCGGGACCTACGAGCAGTACTTC
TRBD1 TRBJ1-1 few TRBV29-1 CSVQTGGFEAFF TGCAGCGTCCAAACAGGGGGCTTTGAAGCTTTCTTT
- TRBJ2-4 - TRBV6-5 CASSYPTVEGSVIQYF TGTGCCAGCAGTTACCCCACCGTCGAGGGCTCGGTCATTCAGTACTTC
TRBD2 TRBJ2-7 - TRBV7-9 CASSDISGRVYEQYF TGTGCCAGCAGCGATATCAGCGGGAGGGTCTACGAGCAGTACTTC
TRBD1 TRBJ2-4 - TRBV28 CASWQGASTNF TGTGCCAGCTGGCAGGGGGCTTCGACGAACTTC
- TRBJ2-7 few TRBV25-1 CASSHPGVYEQYF TGTGCCAGCAGCCACCCCGGGGTCTACGAGCAGTACTTC
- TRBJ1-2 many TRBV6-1 CASSEDGYGYTF TGTGCCAGCAGTGAAGACGGCTATGGCTACACCTTC
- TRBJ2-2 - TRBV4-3 CASSQDSRSGLGELFF TGCGCCAGCAGCCAAGATTCAAGGTCAGGGCTAGGGGAGCTGTTTTTT
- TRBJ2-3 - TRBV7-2 CASSLARYTDTQYF TGTGCCAGCAGCTTAGCCAGGTACACAGATACGCAGTATTTT
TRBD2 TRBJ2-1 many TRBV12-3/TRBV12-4 CASTSGGAYEQFF TGTGCCAGTACTAGCGGGGGGGCCTATGAGCAGTTCTTC
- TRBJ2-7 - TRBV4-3 CASSQERSSYEQYF TGCGCCAGCAGCCAAGAACGAAGCTCCTACGAGCAGTACTTC
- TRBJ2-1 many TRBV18 CASSPQNNEQFF TGTGCCAGCTCACCGCAGAACAATGAGCAGTTCTTC
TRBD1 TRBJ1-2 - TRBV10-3 CAISGGQTTNYGYTF TGTGCCATCAGTGGGGGACAGACTACTAACTATGGCTACACCTTC
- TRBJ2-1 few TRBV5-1 CASSSQRARGDNEQFF TGCGCCAGCAGCTCTCAGAGAGCTCGCGGGGACAATGAGCAGTTCTTC
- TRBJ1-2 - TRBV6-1 CASSPSLPGSYGYTF TGTGCCAGCAGCCCCTCATTGCCGGGGAGCTATGGCTACACCTTC
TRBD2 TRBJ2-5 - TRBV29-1 CSVGSGSNQETQYF TGCAGCGTTGGTAGCGGGAGTAACCAAGAGACCCAGTACTTC
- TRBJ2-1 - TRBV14 CASSQATSGTHSEYNEQFF TGTGCCAGCAGCCAAGCCACCTCCGGGACCCACAGCGAATACAATGAGCAGTTCTTC
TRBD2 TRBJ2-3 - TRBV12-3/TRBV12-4 CASNGAGGNTDTQYF TGTGCCAGCAACGGAGCGGGGGGAAACACAGATACGCAGTATTTT
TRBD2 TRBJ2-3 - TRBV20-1 CSARGDHSGDQTDTQYF TGCAGTGCTAGGGGGGATCATAGCGGGGATCAAACAGATACGCAGTATTTT
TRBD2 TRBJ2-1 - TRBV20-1 CSAKSHSGGNNEQFF TGCAGTGCTAAAAGCCATAGCGGGGGGAACAATGAGCAGTTCTTC
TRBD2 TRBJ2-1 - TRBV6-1 CASSATSGSYNEQFF TGTGCCAGCAGTGCGACTAGCGGCTCCTACAATGAGCAGTTCTTC
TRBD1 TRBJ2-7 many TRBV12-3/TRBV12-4 CASTISPVTGVHEQYF TGTGCCAGCACCATCTCGCCCGTTACAGGGGTCCACGAGCAGTACTTC
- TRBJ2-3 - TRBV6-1 CASSAVSTPDTQYF TGTGCCAGCAGTGCAGTATCGACCCCAGATACGCAGTATTTT
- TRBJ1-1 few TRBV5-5 CASSLVEFGGGGSTEAFF TGTGCCAGCAGCTTGGTAGAATTCGGGGGAGGGGGGAGCACTGAAGCTTTCTTT
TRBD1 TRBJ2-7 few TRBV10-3 CAISDPGQRYEQYF TGTGCCATCAGTGACCCGGGACAGCGCTACGAGCAGTACTTC